This TCR beta chain is from a study of STAT5B mutations in CD4+ large granular lymphocyte leukemia. Study context: The CDR3 'QG' motif was associated with a particular HLA allele among healthy donors.

This clone was counted a single time. Produced via immunoSEQ multiplex PCR; TCRdb's table is partial and in-frame only. Of more than 30,000 clones listed, under 85% were seen once; the top ten hold 2.1%. The CDR3 is 14 amino acids. Germline V lookup: CDR1 SGHVS, CDR2 FNYEAQ. V gave up 0 bases and J gave up 4 bases, with 6 bases separating them. The TCR was taken from a human donor in good health. Sequencing was performed on CD4+ T cells from blood buffy coats. The chain links TRBV7-6 to TRBJ2-2; tentatively, D is TRBD1 or TRBD2 (5 bases each). CDR3 coding DNA: TGTGCCAGCAGCTTAGCGGGACCCACCGGGGAGCTGTTTTTT. It specifies CASSLAGPTGELFF.